What follows are 2 T cell receptor beta chains derived from one specimen sequenced in a study of cytomegalovirus exposure and HLA in healthy donors. The PCR was carried out with 60 Vbeta primers and 13 Jbeta primers. Data came from immunoSEQ multiplex PCR; TCRdb stores just in-frame clones and leaves some out. Of 190,000 or so clones in the sample, 80% to 85% were seen once. Sequencing was done on a sample of PBMCs. These receptors came from a man aged 45-60 years in good health and CMV-seronegative.

This chain uses TRBV18 with TRBJ1-4, with D unclear. Germline CDR1 and CDR2: KGHSH and LQKENI. Trimming pared 5 bases from V and 4 bases from J, leaving 11 bases between. The CDR3 totals 14 residues. CDR3 amino acids: CASSATGVNEKLFF. CDR3 DNA sequence: TGTGCCAGCTCAGCGACGGGAGTTAATGAAAAACTGTTTTTT.

This rearrangement joins TRBV7-9 to TRBJ2-4; D uncertain. The CDR3 loop spans 14 amino acids. The germline gives CDR1 SEHNR, CDR2 FQNEAQ (reference sequence). V lost 3 bases to trimming and J lost 1 base, with 7 bases between them. The CDR3 DNA reads as TGTGCCAGCAGCTTTACAGAGGCCAAAAACATTCAGTACTTC. Its translation: CASSFTEAKNIQYF. Full variable domain (missing parts from reference TRBV7-9 and TRBJ2-4): DTGVSQNPRHKITKRGQNVTFRCDPISEHNRLYWYRQTLGQGPEFLTYFQNEAQLEKSRLLSDRFSAERPKGSFSTLEIQRTEQGDSAMYLCASSFTEAKNIQYFGAGTRLSVL.